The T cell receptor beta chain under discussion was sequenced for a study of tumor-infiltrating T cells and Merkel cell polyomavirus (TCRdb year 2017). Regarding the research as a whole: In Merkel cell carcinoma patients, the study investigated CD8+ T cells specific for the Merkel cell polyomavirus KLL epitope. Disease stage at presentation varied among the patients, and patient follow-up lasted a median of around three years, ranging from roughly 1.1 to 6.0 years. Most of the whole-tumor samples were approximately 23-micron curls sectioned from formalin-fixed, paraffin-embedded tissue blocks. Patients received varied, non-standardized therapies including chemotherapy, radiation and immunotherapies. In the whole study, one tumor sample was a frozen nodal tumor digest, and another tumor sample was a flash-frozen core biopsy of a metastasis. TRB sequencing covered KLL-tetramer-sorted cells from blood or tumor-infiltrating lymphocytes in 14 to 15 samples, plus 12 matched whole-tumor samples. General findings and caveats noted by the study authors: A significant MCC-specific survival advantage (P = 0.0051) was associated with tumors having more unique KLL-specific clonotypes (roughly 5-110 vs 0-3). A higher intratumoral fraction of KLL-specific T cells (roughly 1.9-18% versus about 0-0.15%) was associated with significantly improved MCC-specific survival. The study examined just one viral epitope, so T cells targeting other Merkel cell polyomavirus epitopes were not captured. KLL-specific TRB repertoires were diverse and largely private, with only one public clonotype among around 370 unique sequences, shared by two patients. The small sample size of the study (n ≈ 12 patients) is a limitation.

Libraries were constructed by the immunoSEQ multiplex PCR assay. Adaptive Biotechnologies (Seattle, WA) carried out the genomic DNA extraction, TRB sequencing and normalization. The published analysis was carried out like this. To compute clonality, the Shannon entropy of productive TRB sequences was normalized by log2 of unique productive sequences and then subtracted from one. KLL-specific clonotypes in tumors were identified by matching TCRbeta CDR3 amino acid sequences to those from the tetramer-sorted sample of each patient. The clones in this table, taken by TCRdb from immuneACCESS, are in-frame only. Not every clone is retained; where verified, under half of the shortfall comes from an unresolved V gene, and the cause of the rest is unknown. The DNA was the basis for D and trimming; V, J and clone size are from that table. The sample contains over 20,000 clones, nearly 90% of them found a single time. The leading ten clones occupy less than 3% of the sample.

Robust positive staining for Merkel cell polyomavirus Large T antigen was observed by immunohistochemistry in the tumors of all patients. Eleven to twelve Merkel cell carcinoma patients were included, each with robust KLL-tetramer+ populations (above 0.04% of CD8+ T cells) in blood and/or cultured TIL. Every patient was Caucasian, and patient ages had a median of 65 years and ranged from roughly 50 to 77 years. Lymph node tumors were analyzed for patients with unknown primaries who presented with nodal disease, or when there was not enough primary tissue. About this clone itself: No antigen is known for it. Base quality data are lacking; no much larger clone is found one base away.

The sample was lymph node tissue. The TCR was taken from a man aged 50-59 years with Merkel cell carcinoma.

The sequenced DNA is TGCGCCAGCAGCCAAGGAGAGCGACTCTACGAGCAGTACTTC. Translated, this gives CASSQGERLYEQYF. This receptor chain uses TRBV4-1 and TRBJ2-7, with no confident D gene call. The CDR3 goes from the cysteine to the phenylalanine over 14 residues. Of all the DNA, just the CDR3 is kept, 42 bases in frame from base 1. V is clipped by 1 base and J by 3 bases, and the sequence between their germline boundaries is 10 bases long. Based on the germline V gene, the CDR1 and CDR2 sequences are MGHRA and YSYEKL.